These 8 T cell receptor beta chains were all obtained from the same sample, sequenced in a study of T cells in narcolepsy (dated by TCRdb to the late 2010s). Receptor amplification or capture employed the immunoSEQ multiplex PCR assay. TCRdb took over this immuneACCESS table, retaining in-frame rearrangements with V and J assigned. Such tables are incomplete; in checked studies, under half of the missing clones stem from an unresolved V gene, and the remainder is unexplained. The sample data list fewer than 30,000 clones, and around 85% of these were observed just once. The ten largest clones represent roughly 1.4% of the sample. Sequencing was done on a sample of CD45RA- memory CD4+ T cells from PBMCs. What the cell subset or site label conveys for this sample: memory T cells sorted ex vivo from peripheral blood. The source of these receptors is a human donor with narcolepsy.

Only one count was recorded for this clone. For the CDR3, the DNA is TGTGCCAGTACCATGGGCAGGGGGGACTACAATGAGCAGTTCTTC. Its protein is CASTMGRGDYNEQFF. The chain recombines TRBV19 with TRBJ2-1, with TRBD1 as a possible D gene (7 bases). This CDR3 comprises 15 residues. V dropped 7 bases and J dropped 3 bases, with 16 bases sitting between them. Germline V gene sequence: CDR1 LNHDA, CDR2 SQIVND (reference sequence).

The CDR3, as DNA: TGTGCCAGCAGCTTGGACCCGGGGGGCCGGTCTGGAAACACCATATATTTT. Protein product: CASSLDPGGRSGNTIYF. The chain recombines TRBV5-5 with TRBJ1-3, with D possibly matching TRBD1 (6 bases). This CDR3 is built from 17 residues. V lost 0 bases and J 1 base, leaving 14 bases between the germline ends. Germline CDR1 SGHKS, CDR2 YYEKEE (reference sequence).

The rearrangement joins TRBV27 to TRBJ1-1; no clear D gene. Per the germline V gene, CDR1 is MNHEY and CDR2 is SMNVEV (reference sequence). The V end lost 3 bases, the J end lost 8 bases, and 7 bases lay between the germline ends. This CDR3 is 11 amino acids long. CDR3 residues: CASSFRHEAFF. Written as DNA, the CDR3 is TGTGCCAGCAGTTTCAGGCACGAAGCTTTCTTT.

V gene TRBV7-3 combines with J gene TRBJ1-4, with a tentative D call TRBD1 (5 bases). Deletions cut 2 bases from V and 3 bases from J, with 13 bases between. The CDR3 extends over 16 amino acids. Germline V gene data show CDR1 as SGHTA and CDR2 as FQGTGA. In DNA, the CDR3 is TGTGCCAGCAGCTTAGGGACTCCAGGCCCTAATGAAAAACTGTTTTTT. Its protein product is CASSLGTPGPNEKLFF.

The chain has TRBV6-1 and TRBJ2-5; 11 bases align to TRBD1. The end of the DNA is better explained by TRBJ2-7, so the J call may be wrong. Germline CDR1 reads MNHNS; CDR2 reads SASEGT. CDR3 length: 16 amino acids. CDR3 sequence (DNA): TGTGCCAGCAGTGAAGCGGGACAGGGGGTTAACTACGAGCAGTACTTC. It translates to CASSEAGQGVNYEQYF.

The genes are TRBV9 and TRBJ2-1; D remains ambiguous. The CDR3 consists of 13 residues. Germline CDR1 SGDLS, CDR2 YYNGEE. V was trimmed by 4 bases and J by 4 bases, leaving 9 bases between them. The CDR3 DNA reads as TGTGCCAGCAGCACCCGAGAGTACAATGAGCAGTTCTTC. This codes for CASSTREYNEQFF.

The chain's CDR3 is CASSGFQGNQPQHF. In nucleotides, the CDR3 is TGTGCCTCCTCGGGGTTTCAGGGCAATCAGCCCCAGCATTTT. The chain has TRBV19 and TRBJ1-5; D is unclear. From germline, CDR1 is LNHDA and CDR2 SQIVND (reference sequence). Trimming removed 11 bases from V and 2 bases from J, with 16 bases in between. The CDR3 has 14 residues.

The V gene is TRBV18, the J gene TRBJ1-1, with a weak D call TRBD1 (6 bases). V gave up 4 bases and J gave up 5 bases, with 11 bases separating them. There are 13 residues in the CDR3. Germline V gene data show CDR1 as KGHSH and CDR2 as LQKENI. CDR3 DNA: TGTGCCAGCTCACACAGGGATGAGACTGAAGCTTTCTTT. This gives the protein CASSHRDETEAFF.